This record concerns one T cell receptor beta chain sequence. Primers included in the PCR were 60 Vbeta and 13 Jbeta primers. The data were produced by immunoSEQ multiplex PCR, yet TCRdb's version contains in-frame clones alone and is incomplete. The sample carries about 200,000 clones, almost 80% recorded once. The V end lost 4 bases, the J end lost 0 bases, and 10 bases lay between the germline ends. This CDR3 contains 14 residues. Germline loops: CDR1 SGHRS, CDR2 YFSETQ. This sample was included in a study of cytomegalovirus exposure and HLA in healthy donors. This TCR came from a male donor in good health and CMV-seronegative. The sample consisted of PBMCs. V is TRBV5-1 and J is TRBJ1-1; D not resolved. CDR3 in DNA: TGCGCCAGCAGCCAAAGCGCTTTGAACACTGAAGCTTTCTTT. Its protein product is CASSQSALNTEAFF.